Listed below are T cell receptor beta chains from one sample, sequenced in a study of glioma-infiltrating T cells. TCRdb re-analysed the multiplex PCR reads in MiXCR, keeping a single row per CDR3 protein. The data hold 300,000 to 450,000 distinct CDR3 sequences, with 41% observed a single time. Specimen: glioma tissue, nonneoplastic brain tissue, or PBMCs (not recorded which). The receptors come from a human donor with low-grade glioma or glioblastoma, undergoing nonglioma brain surgery, or in good health (not recorded which). CDR3s include the opening cysteine and the closing phenylalanine or tryptophan. The order of the fields is CDR3 length, J gene, D gene, V gene, clone size, CDR3 protein, CDR3 DNA. The D gene is left open where the match is weak. The listing skips clone size in some rows; elsewhere it reads once, few, many or a size class.

>14|TRBJ2-3|TRBD2|TRBV29-1|.
CSVQTSGGTDTQYF
TGCAGCGTTCAGACTAGCGGGGGCACAGATACGCAGTATTTT
>15|TRBJ2-1|.|TRBV7-2|.
CASSLWDPNYNEQFF
TGTGCCAGCAGCTTATGGGATCCCAACTACAATGAGCAGTTCTTC
>14|TRBJ2-1|.|TRBV29-1|.
CSVSVGGSYNGQFF
TGCAGCGTTTCTGTTGGGGGGTCCTACAATGGGCAGTTCTTC
>15|TRBJ2-5|TRBD1|TRBV9|.
CASSVANRGEETQYF
TGTGCCAGCAGCGTAGCTAACAGGGGCGAAGAGACCCAGTACTTC
>14|TRBJ1-2|.|TRBV20-1|few
CSASPRGNSYGYTF
TGCAGTGCTAGTCCCAGGGGAAACTCCTATGGCTACACCTTC
>15|TRBJ2-2|TRBD2|TRBV25-1|.
CASSMAGGFIGELFF
TGTGCCAGCAGCATGGCGGGAGGGTTCATCGGGGAGCTGTTTTTT
>13|TRBJ1-2|.|TRBV6-5|many
CASSYGRVDGYTF
TGTGCCAGCAGTTACGGCAGGGTTGACGGCTACACCTTC
>15|TRBJ2-7|TRBD1|TRBV12-3/TRBV12-4|few
CASSGQTGVEGEQYF
TGTGCCAGCAGTGGACAGACAGGGGTTGAGGGCGAGCAGTACTTC
>15|TRBJ2-7|TRBD2|TRBV7-9|few
CASSRTGTSGYEQYF
TGTGCCAGCAGCCGTACGGGGACTAGCGGATACGAGCAGTACTTC
>15|TRBJ1-5|.|TRBV28|few
CASSPRWFSDQPQHF
TGTGCCAGCAGCCCCAGATGGTTTTCGGATCAGCCCCAGCATTTT
>11|TRBJ2-1|.|TRBV7-2|many
CASSPGNEQFF
TGTGCCAGCAGCCCCGGGAATGAGCAGTTCTTC
>15|TRBJ2-1|.|TRBV6-5|.
CASSYAGVPYNEQFF
TGTGCCAGCAGTTACGCCGGCGTGCCCTACAATGAGCAGTTCTTC
>14|TRBJ1-2|.|TRBV11-2|few
CASSRTGLSGGYTF
TGTGCCAGCAGCCGTACAGGCTTGAGTGGAGGCTACACCTTC
>19|TRBJ1-2|.|TRBV14|few
CASSQDQGLVLWSDYGYTF
TGTGCCAGCAGCCAAGATCAAGGGTTGGTCCTTTGGTCGGACTATGGCTACACCTTC